What follows are 11 T cell receptor beta chains derived from one specimen sequenced in a study of cytomegalovirus exposure and HLA in healthy donors. Primers: 60 Vbeta forward and 13 Jbeta reverse. TCRdb keeps only in-frame clones here, not all; method: immunoSEQ multiplex PCR. The sample has about 95,000 clones; roughly 82% are singletons. The source material was PBMCs. These receptors were obtained from a man under 40 in good health and CMV-seropositive.

The chain combines TRBV5-1 with TRBJ2-7; 7 nucleotides line up with TRBD1. The CDR3 extends over 15 amino acids. Trimming took 0 bases from V and 1 from J; bases not matched to a gene: 4. Germline CDR1 is SGHRS and CDR2 is YFSETQ. As DNA, the CDR3 is TGCGCCAGCAGCTTGGTAGGGGGACAGTCCTACGAGCAGTACTTC. It translates to CASSLVGGQSYEQYF.

The sample holds a few counts of this clone. The genes are TRBV10-3 and TRBJ1-1, with D uncertain. CDR1 and CDR2 from the germline V gene are ENHRY and SYGVKD. The CDR3 is 16 amino acids. The germline V and J ends were trimmed by 0 bases and 2 bases, with 13 bases remaining between them. CDR3 nucleotide sequence: TGTGCCATCAGTGAGTCCGTAGCTATATCTAACACTGAAGCTTTCTTT. Its translation is CAISESVAISNTEAFF.

The chain couples TRBV5-6 to TRBJ2-1; the D gene is possibly TRBD2 (5 bases). Per the germline V gene, CDR1 is SGHDT and CDR2 is YYEEEE. Trimming cost V 4 bases and J 4 bases, with 9 bases left between them. The CDR3 runs to 13 residues. This CDR3 is CASSVDWYNEQFF. The DNA of the CDR3 is TGTGCCAGCAGCGTGGACTGGTACAATGAGCAGTTCTTC.

In this sample, this clone turned up once. This rearrangement joins TRBV9 to TRBJ1-2; D not resolved. Trimming removed 1 base from V and 7 bases from J, with 14 bases in between. CDR3 size: 14 residues. The germline gives CDR1 SGDLS, CDR2 YYNGEE. The chain's CDR3 is CASSVTTESGGYTF. DNA for the CDR3: TGTGCCAGCAGCGTAACCACGGAATCGGGTGGCTACACCTTC.

The rearrangement joins TRBV6-5 to TRBJ2-7; 11 bases align to TRBD1. Germline CDR1 is MNHEY and CDR2 is SVGAGI. J lost 6 bases, V lost 7 bases, and 8 bases had no gene match. The CDR3 loop spans 14 amino acids. The CDR3 spells CASTARDRGGEQYF. DNA for the CDR3: TGTGCCAGCACCGCCCGGGACAGGGGGGGCGAGCAGTACTTC.

V gene TRBV7-8 combines with J gene TRBJ2-5; 8 nucleotides line up with TRBD1. The CDR3 extends over 13 amino acids. J was trimmed by 9 bases and V by 4 bases; bases with no gene match: 7. Germline CDR1 is SGHVS and CDR2 is FQNEAQ. For the CDR3, the DNA is TGTGCCAGCAGCTCATGGACAGGGTTGTCCCAGTACTTC. Amino acid sequence: CASSSWTGLSQYF.

This chain connects TRBV7-9 to TRBJ1-1; D is undetermined. This CDR3 contains 14 residues. V was cut by 5 bases and J by 3 bases, with 13 bases left in between. CDR1 and CDR2 (germline): SEHNR, FQNEAQ (reference sequence). The CDR3 sequence: CASSLSPTDTEAFF. The CDR3 DNA follows: TGTGCCAGCAGCCTTAGTCCTACGGACACTGAAGCTTTCTTT.

In this sample, this clone turned up a few times. V is TRBV15 and J is TRBJ1-1; 7 bases are shared with TRBD1. CDR1 is LNHNV and CDR2 is YYDKDF in the germline V gene (reference sequence). The J segment lost 0 bases and the V segment lost 5 bases, leaving 3 bases of the junction unmatched. The CDR3 consists of 14 residues. CDR3 nucleotide sequence: TGTGCCACCAGCCGCGGGACAGTGAACACTGAAGCTTTCTTT. It yields the protein CATSRGTVNTEAFF.

This sequence joins TRBV29-1 and TRBJ2-5, with TRBD1 matching over 7 bases. Trimming took 6 bases from V and 5 from J; bases not matched to a gene: 3. Germline loops: CDR1 SQVTM, CDR2 ANQGSEA. The CDR3 has 11 residues. The CDR3 loop is CSVDRVETQYF. The DNA of the CDR3 is TGCAGCGTCGACAGGGTTGAGACCCAGTACTTC.

This chain links TRBV21-1 with TRBJ2-1; the table calls TRBD2, which could not be checked here. TRBV21-1 is described as a pseudogene. The CDR3 consists of 11 residues. The chain's CDR3 is CALSYYNEQFF. In nucleotides, the CDR3 is TGTGCCCTTAGTTATTACAATGAGCAGTTCTTC.

The rearrangement uses TRBV2 and TRBJ1-4; tentatively, D is TRBD1 (6 bases). There are 13 residues in the CDR3. Germline CDR1 and CDR2: SNHLY and FYNNEI. The V and J ends lost 6 bases and 5 bases respectively, with 10 bases between them. In DNA, the CDR3 is TGTGCCAGCAGGGGGGGGCGAAATGAAAAACTGTTTTTT. It yields the protein CASRGGRNEKLFF.